Below are 21 T cell receptor beta chains sequenced from a single sample in a study of metastatic and nonmetastatic thyroid tumors. No treatment had been given to any patient before thyroid surgery. TCRdb re-clonotyped the PCR reads via MiXCR. Seen here are roughly 16,000 clones, less than 20% observed once, and the top ten hold around 16%. Material for sequencing was blood. These receptors came from a female donor with papillary thyroid cancer or a benign thyroid nodule (not recorded which). Some clones in this sample may be carry-over from other donors' samples.

On this clone itself: This may arise from a read error, as a much more abundant clone is one base away. Other DNA sequences in this specimen translate into the identical CDR3. This chain connects TRBV5-1 to TRBJ2-1; D unresolved. V gave up 4 bases and J gave up 4 bases, with 15 bases separating them. CDR1 and CDR2 from the germline V gene are SGHRS and YFSETQ. The CDR3 length is 15 residues. The CDR3 DNA follows: TGCGCCAGCAGCGCCTTCGAGCGTTCGTACAATGAGCAGTTCTTC. Its protein is CASSAFERSYNEQFF.

In its sample, this clone ranks as medium-sized (0.01 to 0.1%). CDR3 in DNA: TGTGCCAGCAGTTACTCATGGACAGGCCCCTCTGGAAACACCATATATTTT. Encoded protein: CASSYSWTGPSGNTIYF. The chain links TRBV6-5 to TRBJ1-3; 7 bases agree with TRBD1. The CDR3 length is 17 residues. V shed 0 bases and J 0 bases; nucleotides not matched to a gene: 5. Per germline, CDR1 MNHEY and CDR2 SVGAGI.

V usage is TRBV30 and J usage is TRBJ2-6, with 9 positions matching TRBD2. The CDR3 has 16 amino acids. The ends lost 7 bases at V and 3 bases at J; junction bases unmatched: 10. Germline lookup yields CDR1 GTSNPN and CDR2 SVGIG (reference sequence). CDR3 sequence reads: CASAWRGGLGANVLTF. The CDR3, as DNA: TGTGCCTCAGCCTGGCGGGGGGGCCTTGGGGCCAACGTCCTGACTTTC. The variable domain in full, with the rest retrieved from reference TRBV30 and TRBJ2-6, is SQTIHQWPATLVQPVGSPLSLECTVEGTSNPNLYWYRQAAGRGLQLLFYSVGIGQISSEVPQNLSASRPQDRQFILSSKKLLLSDSGFYLCASAWRGGLGANVLTFGAGSRLTVL.

This clone rates as medium-sized. The chain employs TRBV11-2 and TRBJ1-2, with TRBD1 identical over 9 bases. CDR1 and CDR2 (germline): SGHAT, FQNNGV. The CDR3 loop spans 14 amino acids. Germline trimming cut 3 bases from V and 6 bases from J; bases unmatched to any gene: 5. CDR3 sequence: CASSFTGTGNGYTF. CDR3 nucleotide sequence: TGTGCCAGCAGCTTCACCGGGACAGGGAATGGCTACACCTTC.

This clone was seen repeatedly, ten times or more. The chain joins TRBV5-1 to TRBJ2-2; weak D call: TRBD1 (6 bases). The ends were cut back, 4 bases at V and 6 bases at J, with 16 bases in the middle. This CDR3 is 15 amino acids long. Per germline, CDR1 SGHRS and CDR2 YFSETQ. CDR3 DNA sequence: TGCGCCAGCAGCATTACAGGGCCGCAGGCCGGGGAGCTGTTTTTT. Amino acid sequence: CASSITGPQAGELFF.

This chain connects TRBV11-1 to TRBJ1-1; 7 nucleotides match TRBD1. CDR1 and CDR2 (germline): SGHAT, FQDESV (reference sequence). The junction had 9 bases not matched to a gene; V was cut back by 6 bases and J by 5 bases. The CDR3 totals 14 residues. CDR3 in amino acids: CASRLTGDWTEAFF. The CDR3 coding sequence is TGTGCCAGCAGGTTAACAGGGGACTGGACTGAAGCTTTCTTT.

In this sample, this clone turned up many times. The chain uses TRBV19 and TRBJ2-2; 9 bases agree with TRBD2. The CDR3 is 19 residues long. The junction had 8 bases not matched to a gene; V was cut back by 0 bases and J by 0 bases. In germline, CDR1 is LNHDA, CDR2 SQIVND (reference sequence). In DNA, the CDR3 is TGTGCCAGTAGTATAGAGTCTGTAGCGGGGGCCGCGAACACCGGGGAGCTGTTTTTT. As protein: CASSIESVAGAANTGELFF.

This clone has a count of ten or more. V and J are TRBV11-2 and TRBJ2-1; D uncertain. The CDR3 consists of 10 residues. Germline assignment: CDR1 SGHAT and CDR2 FQNNGV. Trimming shortened V by 5 bases and J by 5 bases, and 1 base separated the two germline ends. The CDR3 loop reads CASSNNEQFF. The CDR3 nucleotides read TGTGCCAGCAGCAACAATGAGCAGTTCTTC.

V gene TRBV6-5 combines with J gene TRBJ2-5, with D unclear. The V gene's germline CDR1 is MNHEY and CDR2 SVGAGI. Trimming left V 4 bases short and J 4 bases short, with 16 bases between. This CDR3 has 15 amino acids. In nucleotides, the CDR3 is TGTGCCAGCAGTTCCTCGCCGGGTCGCCTAGAGACCCAGTACTTC. As protein: CASSSSPGRLETQYF.

There are many counts of this clone. The V call is TRBV24-1, the J call TRBJ2-3, with D possibly matching TRBD2 (5 bases). The CDR3 is made up of 17 amino acids. With 3 bases removed from V and 1 base from J, the gap between germline ends came to 16 bases. CDR1 and CDR2 (germline): KGHDR, SFDVKD. The CDR3 here is CATSDPAGRARTDTQYF. The CDR3 DNA reads TGTGCCACCAGTGATCCCGCCGGGCGGGCGCGCACAGATACGCAGTATTTT.

This clone has just one count. The chain couples TRBV11-2 to TRBJ1-1, with D unresolved. This CDR3 region has 14 residues. Germline V gene sequence: CDR1 SGHAT, CDR2 FQNNGV. The germline V and J ends were trimmed by 1 base and 1 base, with 7 bases remaining between them. The CDR3 DNA reads as TGTGCCAGCAGCTTAGTAAGCAGGAACACTGAAGCTTTCTTT. It yields the protein CASSLVSRNTEAFF. Combining the CDR3 with reference TRBV11-2 and TRBJ1-1 gives the whole variable domain EAGVAQSPRYKIIEKRQSVAFWCNPISGHATLYWYQQILGQGPKLLIQFQNNGVVDDSQLPKDRFSAERLKGVDSTLKIQPAKLEDSAVYLCASSLVSRNTEAFFGQGTRLTVV.

This clone was found many times. This chain connects TRBV11-2 to TRBJ1-6, with D perhaps matching TRBD1 (6 bases). The CDR3 is made up of 13 amino acids. Per germline, CDR1 SGHAT and CDR2 FQNNGV. Trimming pared 5 bases from V and 10 bases from J, leaving 12 bases between. The CDR3 DNA follows: TGTGCCAGCAGCACAGGGTTTGAGTCACCCCTCCACTTT. Translated, it gives CASSTGFESPLHF.

The chain has TRBV27 and TRBJ2-1, with TRBD2 identical over 9 bases. The CDR3 contains 14 residues. The J segment lost 7 bases and the V segment lost 3 bases, leaving 4 bases of the junction unmatched. Germline V gives CDR1 MNHEY, CDR2 SMNVEV (reference sequence). For the CDR3, the DNA is TGTGCCAGCAGTTTGACGGGACTAGCAAATGAGCAGTTCTTC. As protein: CASSLTGLANEQFF.

This clone was seen a handful of times. The chain combines TRBV5-1 with TRBJ2-5; perhaps TRBD2 as D (6 bases). V lost 4 bases to trimming and J lost 5 bases, with 27 bases between them. The CDR3 loop spans 18 amino acids. Germline values: CDR1 SGHRS, CDR2 YFSETQ. Written as DNA, the CDR3 is TGCGCCAGCAGCGGAATACCGGGACTGAGTGATGGGGGGGAGACCCAGTACTTC. Its translation: CASSGIPGLSDGGETQYF.

The chain employs TRBV5-4 and TRBJ1-1; 7 bases match TRBD1. Per the germline V gene, CDR1 is SGHNT and CDR2 is YYREEE (reference sequence). V was pared by 0 bases and J by 0 bases, with 2 bases of the junction left unmatched. There are 15 residues in the CDR3. CDR3 DNA sequence: TGTGCCAGCAGCTTGGGGCAGGGGGTGAACACTGAAGCTTTCTTT. It specifies CASSLGQGVNTEAFF.

This clone rates as medium-sized (0.01 to 0.1%). V gene TRBV12-3 or TRBV12-4 combines with J gene TRBJ2-6; no firm D call. The CDR3 runs 14 residues. V was shortened by 5 bases and J by 2 bases, with 7 bases between the two germline ends. CDR3 sequence (DNA): TGTGCCAGCAGTCGATCCCCTGGGGCCAACGTCCTGACTTTC. Its translation: CASSRSPGANVLTF.

This clone has more than one count but fewer than ten. The chain couples TRBV5-1 to TRBJ2-5, with TRBD2 matching over 7 bases. Germline V gene sequence: CDR1 SGHRS, CDR2 YFSETQ. There are 14 residues in the CDR3. V shed 3 bases, J shed 4 bases, and the junction held 6 bases outside the gene matches. CDR3 loop: CASSSGGGRETQYF. As DNA, the CDR3 is TGCGCCAGCAGCTCGGGAGGCGGCCGAGAGACCCAGTACTTC. Complete variable domain (other parts from reference TRBV5-1 and TRBJ2-5): KAGVTQTPRYLIKTRGQQVTLSCSPISGHRSVSWYQQTPGQGLQFLFEYFSETQRNKGNFPGRFSGRQFSNSRSEMNVSTLELGDSALYLCASSSGGGRETQYFGPGTRLLVL.

This clone is medium-sized. V is TRBV6-6 and J is TRBJ1-3; D call uncertain. The CDR3 covers 16 residues. Per germline, CDR1 MNHNY and CDR2 SVGAGI (reference sequence). V dropped 0 bases and J dropped 4 bases, with 13 bases sitting between them. CDR3 nucleotide sequence: TGTGCCAGCAGTTACTCGAGGCCCGGGTCCGGAAACACCATATATTTT. It specifies CASSYSRPGSGNTIYF.

By sample fraction, this clone is medium-sized (0.01 to 0.1%). The chain joins TRBV19 to TRBJ2-5; perhaps TRBD2 as D (5 bases). Trimming stripped 11 bases from V and 5 bases from J, with 12 bases between. The CDR3 runs to 11 residues. Germline lookup yields CDR1 LNHDA and CDR2 SQIVND (reference sequence). CDR3 sequence reads: CASVSGETQYF. The CDR3 DNA follows: TGTGCCTCCGTGTCGGGGGAGACCCAGTACTTC.

This clone was counted ten times or more. CDR3 loop: CASSRQGGALEKLFF. CDR3 nucleotides: TGCGCCAGCAGCCGCCAGGGTGGTGCCCTTGAAAAACTGTTTTTT. The chain couples TRBV5-1 to TRBJ1-4; perhaps TRBD1 as D (5 bases). V shed 4 bases and J shed 7 bases, with 17 bases lying between them. Germline loops: CDR1 SGHRS, CDR2 YFSETQ. This CDR3 is 15 amino acids long. The entire variable domain, with the rest obtained from reference TRBV5-1 and TRBJ1-4, is as follows: KAGVTQTPRYLIKTRGQQVTLSCSPISGHRSVSWYQQTPGQGLQFLFEYFSETQRNKGNFPGRFSGRQFSNSRSEMNVSTLELGDSALYLCASSRQGGALEKLFFGSGTQLSVL.

This clone was found a few times. The genes are TRBV6-6 and TRBJ2-1; possibly TRBD2 for D (5 bases). CDR1 is MNHNY, CDR2 SVGAGI, per germline (reference sequence). The CDR3 runs to 15 residues. V was pared by 0 bases and J by 7 bases, with 13 bases between. The CDR3 region is CASSYSTVGRNEQFF. CDR3 nucleotides: TGTGCCAGCAGTTACTCGACGGTAGGGAGAAATGAGCAGTTCTTC.